These 20 T cell receptor beta chains were all obtained from the same sample, sequenced in a study of blood T cell repertoires in COVID-19. TCRdb keeps only in-frame clones here, not all; method: immunoSEQ multiplex PCR. Counted here are under 200,000 clones, 87% occurring once; the ten biggest clones make up 3.5% to 4%. Sequenced: peripheral blood. The receptors were sampled from a woman aged 55-70 years who had recovered from COVID-19.

The chain employs TRBV5-1 and TRBJ1-1; a weak D match, TRBD1 (6 bases). This CDR3 is 15 amino acids long. CDR1 SGHRS and CDR2 YFSETQ come from the germline V gene. V was pared by 1 base and J by 2 bases, with 12 bases between. The CDR3 is CASSLMGTPNTEAFF. The CDR3 bases are TGCGCCAGCAGCTTGATGGGGACACCTAACACTGAAGCTTTCTTT.

J is TRBJ2-1 and V is TRBV2; a possible D gene is TRBD1 (5 bases). Trimming took off 3 bases at V and 9 bases at J, with 12 bases between the two ends. The V gene's germline CDR1 is SNHLY and CDR2 FYNNEI. CDR3 length: 13 amino acids. CDR3 sequence reads: CASSDRPRGEQFF. In nucleotides, the CDR3 is TGTGCCAGCAGTGATCGGCCAAGGGGTGAGCAGTTCTTC.

This sequence joins TRBV29-1 and TRBJ1-1; D remains ambiguous. V was trimmed by 6 bases and J by 0 bases, leaving 8 bases between them. Germline V gives CDR1 SQVTM, CDR2 ANQGSEA. There are 12 residues in the CDR3. DNA for the CDR3: TGCAGCGTGGGCCAGATGAACACTGAAGCTTTCTTT. This translates into CSVGQMNTEAFF.

Only one count was recorded for this clone. The chain carries TRBV5-1 and TRBJ1-6; 9 positions agree with TRBD1. J gave up 7 bases and V 4 bases, and 9 bases lay outside the gene matches. Germline V CDR1 and CDR2: SGHRS, YFSETQ. The CDR3 contains 16 residues. As DNA, the CDR3 is TGCGCCAGCAGCCCTCGACAGGGGGAAGAGAATTCACCCCTCCACTTT. Its translation is CASSPRQGEENSPLHF.

V is TRBV6-5 and J is TRBJ1-2, with D possibly TRBD1 on 5 matching bases. The CDR3 has 13 residues. Trimming stripped 6 bases from V and 8 bases from J, with 16 bases between. Germline V gene sequence: CDR1 MNHEY, CDR2 SVGAGI. CDR3: CASRPGLEHGYTF. The DNA for the CDR3 is TGTGCCAGCAGACCGGGACTTGAGCACGGCTACACCTTC.

V is TRBV18 and J is TRBJ2-3, with D possibly matching TRBD2 (6 bases). V dropped 0 bases and J dropped 5 bases, with 6 bases sitting between them. Germline V gene data show CDR1 as KGHSH and CDR2 as LQKENI. The CDR3 has 13 amino acids. The CDR3 nucleotides read TGTGCCAGCTCACCACCGGGAGGAGATACGCAGTATTTT. Encoded protein: CASSPPGGDTQYF.

The V and J genes are TRBV4-3 and TRBJ1-6; a possible D gene is TRBD1 (5 bases). The length of the CDR3 is 15 residues. Per germline, CDR1 LGHNA and CDR2 YSLEER. V was trimmed by 4 bases and J by 7 bases, leaving 14 bases between them. The CDR3, as DNA: TGCGCCAGCAGCCCCCGGGGGACCAGGAATTCACCCCTCCACTTT. Translating it yields CASSPRGTRNSPLHF.

The rearrangement joins TRBV5-1 to TRBJ2-3; D uncertain. Germline values: CDR1 SGHRS, CDR2 YFSETQ. Trimming cost V 0 bases and J 2 bases, with 13 bases left between them. The CDR3 runs to 16 residues. Here the CDR3 DNA reads TGCGCCAGCAGCTTGGAACCCGCTGGGCCCACAGATACGCAGTATTTT. Amino acids: CASSLEPAGPTDTQYF.

This chain connects TRBV3-1 (or the pseudogene TRBV3-2) to TRBJ2-7; 10 bases align to TRBD2. With V trimmed by 4 bases and J by 0 bases, 6 bases remained unmatched. CDR1 LGHDT and CDR2 YNNKEL come from the germline V gene (reference sequence). This CDR3 has 16 residues. The CDR3 nucleotides are TGTGCCAGCAGCCCGACTAGCGGGCCCGTCTCCTACGAGCAGTACTTC. As protein: CASSPTSGPVSYEQYF.

The chain recombines TRBV18 with TRBJ1-6; no clear D. CDR3 size: 15 residues. V gave up 4 bases and J gave up 10 bases, with 17 bases separating them. Germline V gives CDR1 KGHSH, CDR2 LQKENI. This CDR3 is CASSREELAGSPLHF. CDR3 nucleotides: TGTGCCAGCTCACGGGAGGAGCTTGCCGGGTCACCCCTCCACTTT.

The gene calls are TRBV5-4 and TRBJ2-3, with no clear D. The germline V gene has CDR1 SGHNT and CDR2 YYREEE (reference sequence). Trimming shortened V by 7 bases and J by 1 base, and 13 bases separated the two germline ends. The CDR3 covers 14 residues. This CDR3 is CASAPSAGTDTQYF. CDR3 nucleotide sequence: TGTGCCAGCGCCCCCAGTGCGGGCACAGATACGCAGTATTTT. Combining the CDR3 with reference TRBV5-4 and TRBJ2-3 gives the whole variable domain ETGVTQSPTHLIKTRGQQVTLRCSSQSGHNTVSWYQQALGQGPQFIFQYYREEENGRGNFPPRFSGLQFPNYSSELNVNALELDDSALYLCASAPSAGTDTQYFGPGTRLTVL.

The chain couples TRBV28 to TRBJ1-3; TRBD1 might be the D (6 bases). The CDR3 contains 14 residues. CDR1 and CDR2 (germline): MDHEN, SYDVKM. Trimming removed 7 bases from V and 8 bases from J, with 18 bases in between. CDR3 amino acids: CASNQQTQGDTIYF. The CDR3, as DNA: TGTGCCAGCAACCAACAAACACAGGGTGACACCATATATTTT.

The chain uses TRBV19 and TRBJ1-5; D remains ambiguous. V was pared by 3 bases and J by 4 bases, with 7 bases between. Germline loops: CDR1 LNHDA, CDR2 SQIVND (reference sequence). The CDR3 has 13 residues. The CDR3 loop reads CASSIIDNQPQHF. CDR3 bases: TGTGCCAGTAGTATCATAGATAATCAGCCCCAGCATTTT.

This clone was found once. The rearrangement joins TRBV4-2 to TRBJ2-7; 10 bases align to TRBD1. J was trimmed by 2 bases and V by 6 bases; bases with no gene match: 7. This CDR3 comprises 15 residues. CDR1 is LGHNA and CDR2 is YNFKEQ in the germline V gene. The CDR3 sequence: CASSPRDRGTYEQYF. CDR3 sequence (DNA): TGTGCCAGCAGTCCCCGGGACAGGGGAACCTACGAGCAGTACTTC.

The V gene is TRBV4-2, the J gene TRBJ1-6; D remains unclear. The V end was cut by 0 bases, the J end by 10 bases, with 13 bases between. This CDR3 has 15 residues. Germline loops: CDR1 LGHNA, CDR2 YNFKEQ. CDR3 region: CASSQDLARGSPLHF. In nucleotides, the CDR3 is TGTGCCAGCAGCCAAGATCTCGCCAGAGGCTCACCCCTCCACTTT.

The chain carries TRBV7-9 and TRBJ1-4, with D perhaps matching TRBD1 (6 bases). V was pared by 8 bases and J by 7 bases, with 26 bases between. CDR3 size: 17 residues. In germline, CDR1 is SEHNR, CDR2 FQNEAQ (reference sequence). Written as DNA, the CDR3 is TGTGCCAGCCAGCCGACGACAGGCACAGGTTCGGCTGAAAAACTGTTTTTT. This gives the protein CASQPTTGTGSAEKLFF.

The chain recombines TRBV29-1 with TRBJ1-1, with no clear D. The CDR3 totals 13 residues. Germline assignment: CDR1 SQVTM and CDR2 ANQGSEA. V was cut by 2 bases and J by 0 bases, with 7 bases left in between. The CDR3 DNA follows: TGCAGCGTTGAACTACAGCTGAACACTGAAGCTTTCTTT. It yields the protein CSVELQLNTEAFF.

The rearrangement links TRBV6-2 or TRBV6-3 to TRBJ2-3, with 7 bases fitting TRBD2. CDR3 length: 17 residues. The germline CDR1 and CDR2 sequences are MNHEY and SVGEGT. The V and J ends lost 5 bases and 1 base, in that order; junction bases with no gene match: 12. The CDR3 here is CASSQPIASGRTDTQYF. The CDR3 coding sequence is TGTGCCAGCAGTCAGCCTATAGCTAGCGGACGCACAGATACGCAGTATTTT.

This clone was counted many times. The rearrangement joins TRBV3-1 (or the pseudogene TRBV3-2) to TRBJ2-3; 10 nucleotides align to TRBD2. The germline V gene has CDR1 LGHDT and CDR2 YNNKEL (reference sequence). The V and J ends lost 2 bases and 3 bases, in that order; junction bases with no gene match: 2. This CDR3 has 15 residues. This CDR3 reads CASSQPSGGTDTQYF. The CDR3, as DNA: TGTGCCAGCAGCCAACCTAGCGGGGGAACAGATACGCAGTATTTT.

The rearrangement joins TRBV19 to TRBJ1-1, with a weak D call TRBD1 (6 bases). CDR3 length: 13 residues. Trimming pared 3 bases from V and 8 bases from J, leaving 13 bases between. CDR1 and CDR2 from the germline V gene are LNHDA and SQIVND (reference sequence). The DNA for the CDR3 is TGTGCCAGTAGTATTACGGCCAGGGGAGAAGCTTTCTTT. It yields the protein CASSITARGEAFF.